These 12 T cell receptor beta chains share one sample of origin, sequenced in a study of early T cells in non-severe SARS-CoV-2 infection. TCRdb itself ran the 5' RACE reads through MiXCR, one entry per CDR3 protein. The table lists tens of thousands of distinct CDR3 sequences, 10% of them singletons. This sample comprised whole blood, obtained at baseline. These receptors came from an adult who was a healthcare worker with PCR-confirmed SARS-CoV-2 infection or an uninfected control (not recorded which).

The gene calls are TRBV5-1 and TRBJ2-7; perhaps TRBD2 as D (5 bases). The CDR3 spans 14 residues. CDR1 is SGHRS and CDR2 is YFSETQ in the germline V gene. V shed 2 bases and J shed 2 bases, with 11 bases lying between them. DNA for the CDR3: TGCGCCAGCAGCTTCTTCCGGGGAACCTACGAGCAGTACTTC. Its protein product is CASSFFRGTYEQYF. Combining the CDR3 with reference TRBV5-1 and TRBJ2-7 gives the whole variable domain KAGVTQTPRYLIKTRGQQVTLSCSPISGHRSVSWYQQTPGQGLQFLFEYFSETQRNKGNFPGRFSGRQFSNSRSEMNVSTLELGDSALYLCASSFFRGTYEQYFGPGTRLTVT.

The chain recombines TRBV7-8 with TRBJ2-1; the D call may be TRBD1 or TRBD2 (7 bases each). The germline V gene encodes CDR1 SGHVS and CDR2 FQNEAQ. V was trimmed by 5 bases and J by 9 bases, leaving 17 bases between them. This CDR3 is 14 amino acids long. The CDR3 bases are TGTGCCAGCAGCCCGCAGGGGGGGGCGGCTGAGCAGTTCTTC. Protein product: CASSPQGGAAEQFF.

The CDR3 protein is CATHPTGWPFTQYF. CDR3 DNA sequence: TGTGCCACACATCCGACAGGTTGGCCGTTTACGCAGTATTTT. This rearrangement joins TRBV19 to TRBJ2-3, with D perhaps TRBD1 (6 bases). The V and J ends lost 10 bases and 8 bases respectively, with 22 bases between them. The germline V gene has CDR1 LNHDA and CDR2 SQIVND (reference sequence). The CDR3 is made up of 14 amino acids.

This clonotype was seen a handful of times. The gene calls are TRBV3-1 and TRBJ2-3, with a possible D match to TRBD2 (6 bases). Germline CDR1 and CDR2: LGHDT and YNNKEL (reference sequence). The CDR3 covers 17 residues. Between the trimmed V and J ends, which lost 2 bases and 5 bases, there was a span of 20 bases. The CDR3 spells CASSQSPAGRWGDTQYF. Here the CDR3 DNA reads TGTGCCAGCAGCCAAAGTCCGGCGGGAAGGTGGGGAGATACGCAGTATTTT.

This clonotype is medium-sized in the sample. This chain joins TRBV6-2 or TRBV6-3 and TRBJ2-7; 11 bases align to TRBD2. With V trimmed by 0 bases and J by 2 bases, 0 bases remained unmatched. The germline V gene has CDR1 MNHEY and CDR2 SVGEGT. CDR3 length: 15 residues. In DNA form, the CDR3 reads TGTGCCAGCAGTTACTCGACTAGCGGGGCCTACGAGCAGTACTTC. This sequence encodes CASSYSTSGAYEQYF.

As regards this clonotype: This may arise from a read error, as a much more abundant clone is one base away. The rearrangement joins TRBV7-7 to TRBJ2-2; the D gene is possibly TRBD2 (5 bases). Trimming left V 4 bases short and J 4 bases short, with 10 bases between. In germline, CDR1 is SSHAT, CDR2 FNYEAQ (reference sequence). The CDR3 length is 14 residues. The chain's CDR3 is CASSSEGSTGELFF. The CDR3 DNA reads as TGTGCCAGCAGCTCAGAGGGATCCACCGGGGAGCTGTTTTTT.

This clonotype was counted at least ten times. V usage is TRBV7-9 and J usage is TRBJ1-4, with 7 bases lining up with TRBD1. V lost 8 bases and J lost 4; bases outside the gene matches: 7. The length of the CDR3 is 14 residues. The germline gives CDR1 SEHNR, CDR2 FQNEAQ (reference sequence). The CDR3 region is CASGPGQSNEKLFF. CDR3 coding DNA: TGTGCCAGCGGACCGGGACAGAGTAATGAAAAACTGTTTTTT. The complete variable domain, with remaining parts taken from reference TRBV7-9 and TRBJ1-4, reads DTGVSQNPRHKITKRGQNVTFRCDPISEHNRLYWYRQTLGQGPEFLTYFQNEAQLEKSRLLSDRFSAERPKGSFSTLEIQRTEQGDSAMYLCASGPGQSNEKLFFGSGTQLSVL.

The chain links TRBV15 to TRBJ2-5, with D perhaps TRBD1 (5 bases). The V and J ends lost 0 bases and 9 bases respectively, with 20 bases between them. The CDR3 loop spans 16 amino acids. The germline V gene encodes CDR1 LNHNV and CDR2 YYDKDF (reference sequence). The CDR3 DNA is TGTGCCACCAGCAGAGATCTTCGGGCATCCAAGGGGTCCCAGTACTTC. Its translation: CATSRDLRASKGSQYF.

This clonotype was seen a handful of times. In DNA, the CDR3 is TGTGCCAGCAGCCCCACCCCTTACGAGCAGTACTTC. Its translation is CASSPTPYEQYF. This chain joins TRBV3-1 and TRBJ2-7; D ambiguous. Trimming removed 4 bases at V and 4 bases at J, with 8 bases between. CDR3 size: 12 residues. CDR1 is LGHDT, CDR2 YNNKEL, per germline (reference sequence).

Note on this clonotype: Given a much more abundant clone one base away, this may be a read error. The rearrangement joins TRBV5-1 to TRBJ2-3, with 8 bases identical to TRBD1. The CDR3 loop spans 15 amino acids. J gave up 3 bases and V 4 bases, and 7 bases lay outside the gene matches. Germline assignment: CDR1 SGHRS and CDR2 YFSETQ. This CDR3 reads CASSPWTGRTDTQYF. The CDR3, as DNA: TGCGCCAGCAGCCCTTGGACAGGGAGGACAGATACGCAGTATTTT. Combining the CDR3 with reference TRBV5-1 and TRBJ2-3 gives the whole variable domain KAGVTQTPRYLIKTRGQQVTLSCSPISGHRSVSWYQQTPGQGLQFLFEYFSETQRNKGNFPGRFSGRQFSNSRSEMNVSTLELGDSALYLCASSPWTGRTDTQYFGPGTRLTVL.

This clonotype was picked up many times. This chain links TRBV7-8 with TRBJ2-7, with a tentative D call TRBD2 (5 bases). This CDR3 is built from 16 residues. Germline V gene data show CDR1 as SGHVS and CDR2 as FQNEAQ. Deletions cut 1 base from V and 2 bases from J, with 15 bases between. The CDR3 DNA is TGTGCCAGCAGCTTAGTAGGAACTCCCGGGACCTACGAGCAGTACTTC. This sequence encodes CASSLVGTPGTYEQYF.

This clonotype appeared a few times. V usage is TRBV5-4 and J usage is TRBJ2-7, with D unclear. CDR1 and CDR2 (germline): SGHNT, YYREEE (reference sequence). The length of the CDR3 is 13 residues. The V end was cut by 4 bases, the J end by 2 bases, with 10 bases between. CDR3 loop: CASSKDRTYEQYF. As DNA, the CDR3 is TGTGCCAGCAGCAAGGACCGGACCTACGAGCAGTACTTC.